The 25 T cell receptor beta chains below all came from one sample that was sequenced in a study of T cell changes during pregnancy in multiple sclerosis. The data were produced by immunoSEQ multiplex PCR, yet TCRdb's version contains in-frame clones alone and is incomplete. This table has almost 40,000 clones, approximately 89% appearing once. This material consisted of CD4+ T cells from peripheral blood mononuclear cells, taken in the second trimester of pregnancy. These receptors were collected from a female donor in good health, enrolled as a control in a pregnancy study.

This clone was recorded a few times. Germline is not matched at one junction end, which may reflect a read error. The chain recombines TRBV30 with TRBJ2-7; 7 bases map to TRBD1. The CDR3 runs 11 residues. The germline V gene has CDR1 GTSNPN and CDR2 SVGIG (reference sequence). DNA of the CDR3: TGTGCCTGGAGTGCCGGGACAGATCAAGCCTTC. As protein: CAWSAGTDQAF.

The CDR3 reads CASGLGVVTAEAFF. The CDR3 bases are TGTGCCAGCGGCCTCGGGGTAGTAACGGCTGAAGCTTTCTTT. The V call is TRBV7-2, the J call TRBJ1-1, with unresolved D. CDR3 size: 14 residues. The germline V gene has CDR1 SGHTA and CDR2 FQGNSA. The germline V and J ends were trimmed by 8 bases and 6 bases, with 19 bases remaining between them.

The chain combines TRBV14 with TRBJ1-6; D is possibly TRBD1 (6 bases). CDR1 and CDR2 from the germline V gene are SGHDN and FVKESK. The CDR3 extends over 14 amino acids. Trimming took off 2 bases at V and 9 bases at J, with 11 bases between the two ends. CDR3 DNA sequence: TGTGCCAGCAGCCAATTTAACAGGGCTTCACCCCTCCACTTT. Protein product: CASSQFNRASPLHF.

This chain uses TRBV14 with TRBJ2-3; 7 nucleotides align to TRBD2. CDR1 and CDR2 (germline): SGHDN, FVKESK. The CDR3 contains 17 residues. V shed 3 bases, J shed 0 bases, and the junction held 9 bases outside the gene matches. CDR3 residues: CASSQPGRGSSTDTQYF. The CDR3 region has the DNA TGTGCCAGCAGCCAGCCTGGGAGGGGATCTAGCACAGATACGCAGTATTTT.

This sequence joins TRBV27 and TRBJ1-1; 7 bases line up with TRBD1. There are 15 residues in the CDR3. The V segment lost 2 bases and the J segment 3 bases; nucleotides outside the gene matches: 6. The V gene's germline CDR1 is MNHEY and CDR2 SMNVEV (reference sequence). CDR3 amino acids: CASSLEGGPYTEAFF. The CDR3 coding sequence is TGTGCCAGCAGTTTAGAAGGGGGCCCATACACTGAAGCTTTCTTT.

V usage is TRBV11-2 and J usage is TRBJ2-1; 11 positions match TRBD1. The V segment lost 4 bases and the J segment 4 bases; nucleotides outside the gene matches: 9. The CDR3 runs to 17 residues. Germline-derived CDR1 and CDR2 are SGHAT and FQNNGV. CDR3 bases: TGTGCCAGCAGCTCGACCGGGACAGGGGGACGGTACAATGAGCAGTTCTTC. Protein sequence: CASSSTGTGGRYNEQFF.

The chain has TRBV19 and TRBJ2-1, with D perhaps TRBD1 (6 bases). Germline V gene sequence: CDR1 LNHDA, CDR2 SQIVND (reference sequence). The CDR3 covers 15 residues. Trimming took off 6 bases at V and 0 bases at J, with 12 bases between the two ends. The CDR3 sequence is CASSLQGSSYNEQFF. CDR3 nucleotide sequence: TGTGCCAGTAGCCTACAGGGAAGCTCCTACAATGAGCAGTTCTTC.

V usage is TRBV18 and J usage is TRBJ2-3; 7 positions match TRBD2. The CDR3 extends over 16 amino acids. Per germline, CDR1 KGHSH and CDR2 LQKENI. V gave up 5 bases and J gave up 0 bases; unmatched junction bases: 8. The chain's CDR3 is CASSWGGTGSTDTQYF. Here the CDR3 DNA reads TGTGCCAGCTCATGGGGGGGGACTGGAAGCACAGATACGCAGTATTTT.

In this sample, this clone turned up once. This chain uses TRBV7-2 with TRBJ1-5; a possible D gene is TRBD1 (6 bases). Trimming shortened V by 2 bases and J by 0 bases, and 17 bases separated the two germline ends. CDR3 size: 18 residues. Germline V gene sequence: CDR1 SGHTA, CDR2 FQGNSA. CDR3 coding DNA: TGTGCCAGCAGCTTAAGGTTGAAGGGGGAATATAGCAATCAGCCCCAGCATTTT. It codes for CASSLRLKGEYSNQPQHF. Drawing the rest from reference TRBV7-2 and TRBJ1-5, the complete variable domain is GAGVSQSPSNKVTEKGKDVELRCDPISGHTALYWYRQSLGQGLEFLIYFQGNSAPDKSGLPSDRFSAERTGGSVSTLTIQRTQQEDSAVYLCASSLRLKGEYSNQPQHFGDGTRLSIL.

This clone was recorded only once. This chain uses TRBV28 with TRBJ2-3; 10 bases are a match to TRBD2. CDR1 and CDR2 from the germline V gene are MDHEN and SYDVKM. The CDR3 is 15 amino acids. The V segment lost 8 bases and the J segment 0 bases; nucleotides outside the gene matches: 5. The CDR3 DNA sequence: TGTGCCAGCGGACTAGCGGAACTCAGCACAGATACGCAGTATTTT. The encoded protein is CASGLAELSTDTQYF. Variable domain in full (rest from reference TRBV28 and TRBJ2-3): DVKVTQSSRYLVKRTGEKVFLECVQDMDHENMFWYRQDPGLGLRLIYFSYDVKMKEKGDIPEGYSVSREKKERFSLILESASTNQTSMYLCASGLAELSTDTQYFGPGTRLTVL.

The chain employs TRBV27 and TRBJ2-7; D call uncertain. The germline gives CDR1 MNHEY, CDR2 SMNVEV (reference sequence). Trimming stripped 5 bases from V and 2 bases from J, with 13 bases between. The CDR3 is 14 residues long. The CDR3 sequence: CASSHRVRTYEQYF. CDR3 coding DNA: TGTGCCAGCAGTCACCGGGTCAGAACCTACGAGCAGTACTTC.

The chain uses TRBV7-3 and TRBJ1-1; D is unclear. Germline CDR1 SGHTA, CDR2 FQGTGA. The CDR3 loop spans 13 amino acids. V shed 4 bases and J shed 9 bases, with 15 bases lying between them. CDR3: CASSSELGLQAFF. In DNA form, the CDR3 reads TGTGCCAGCAGCTCAGAACTAGGACTTCAAGCTTTCTTT.

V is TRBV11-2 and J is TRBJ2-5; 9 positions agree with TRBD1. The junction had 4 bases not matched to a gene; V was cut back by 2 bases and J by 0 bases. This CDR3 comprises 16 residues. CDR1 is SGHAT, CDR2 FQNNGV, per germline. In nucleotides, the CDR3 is TGTGCCAGCAGCTTACCAACAGGGGGCGACCAAGAGACCCAGTACTTC. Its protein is CASSLPTGGDQETQYF.

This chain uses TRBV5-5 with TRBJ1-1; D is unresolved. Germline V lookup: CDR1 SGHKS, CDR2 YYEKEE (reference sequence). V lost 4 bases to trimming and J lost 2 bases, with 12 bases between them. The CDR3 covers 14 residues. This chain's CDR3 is CASSSAGQNTEAFF. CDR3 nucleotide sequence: TGTGCCAGCAGCAGTGCAGGCCAAAACACTGAAGCTTTCTTT.

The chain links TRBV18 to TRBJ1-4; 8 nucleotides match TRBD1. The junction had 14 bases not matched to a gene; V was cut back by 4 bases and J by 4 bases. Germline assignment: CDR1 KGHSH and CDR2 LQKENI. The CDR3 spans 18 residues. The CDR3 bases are TGTGCCAGCTCACGCTTATCGGGACAGGTCTCAGTTAATGAAAAACTGTTTTTT. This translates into CASSRLSGQVSVNEKLFF. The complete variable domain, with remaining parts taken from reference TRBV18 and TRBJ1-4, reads NAGVMQNPRHLVRRRGQEARLRCSPMKGHSHVYWYRQLPEEGLKFMVYLQKENIIDESGMPKERFSAEFPKEGPSILRIQQVVRGDSAAYFCASSRLSGQVSVNEKLFFGSGTQLSVL.

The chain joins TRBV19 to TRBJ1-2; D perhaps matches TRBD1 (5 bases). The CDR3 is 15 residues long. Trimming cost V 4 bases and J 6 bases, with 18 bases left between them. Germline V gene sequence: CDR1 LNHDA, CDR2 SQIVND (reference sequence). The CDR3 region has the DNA TGTGCCAGTAGTACCCAAGGCAGGGAGCGGGATGGCTACACCTTC. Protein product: CASSTQGRERDGYTF.

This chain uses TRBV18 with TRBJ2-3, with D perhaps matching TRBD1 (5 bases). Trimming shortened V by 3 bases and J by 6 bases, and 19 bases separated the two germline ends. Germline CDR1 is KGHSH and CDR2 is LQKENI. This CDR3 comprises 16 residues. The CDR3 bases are TGTGCCAGCTCACCCCCACCTGATGCAGGGCGGGATACGCAGTATTTT. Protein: CASSPPPDAGRDTQYF. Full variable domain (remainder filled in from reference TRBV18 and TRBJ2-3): NAGVMQNPRHLVRRRGQEARLRCSPMKGHSHVYWYRQLPEEGLKFMVYLQKENIIDESGMPKERFSAEFPKEGPSILRIQQVVRGDSAAYFCASSPPPDAGRDTQYFGPGTRLTVL.

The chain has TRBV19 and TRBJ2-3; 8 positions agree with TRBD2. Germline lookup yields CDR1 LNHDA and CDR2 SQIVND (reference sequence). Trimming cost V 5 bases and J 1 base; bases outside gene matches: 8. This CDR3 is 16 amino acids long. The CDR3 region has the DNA TGTGCCAGTAGTGATCGTCGGGGGGGCGGCACAGATACGCAGTATTTT. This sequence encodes CASSDRRGGGTDTQYF.

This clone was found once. CDR3 amino acids: CASSGLRTGPNSPLHF. CDR3 coding DNA: TGTGCCAGCAGTGGTCTAAGGACAGGACCGAATTCACCCCTCCACTTT. The rearrangement uses TRBV2 and TRBJ1-6; 7 bases match TRBD1. CDR1 and CDR2 from the germline V gene are SNHLY and FYNNEI. The CDR3 contains 16 residues. V lost 4 bases to trimming and J lost 7 bases; unmatched junction nucleotides: 10. The whole variable domain, filled in from reference TRBV2 and TRBJ1-6, reads EPEVTQTPSHQVTQMGQEVILRCVPISNHLYFYWYRQILGQKVEFLVSFYNNEISEKSEIFDDQFSVERPDGSNFTLKIRSTKLEDSAMYFCASSGLRTGPNSPLHFGNGTRLTVT.

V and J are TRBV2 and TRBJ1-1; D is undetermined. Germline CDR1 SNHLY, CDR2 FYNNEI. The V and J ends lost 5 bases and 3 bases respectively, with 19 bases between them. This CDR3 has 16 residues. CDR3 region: CASSINPGIRDTEAFF. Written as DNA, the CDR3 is TGTGCCAGCAGTATTAACCCCGGGATAAGGGACACTGAAGCTTTCTTT.

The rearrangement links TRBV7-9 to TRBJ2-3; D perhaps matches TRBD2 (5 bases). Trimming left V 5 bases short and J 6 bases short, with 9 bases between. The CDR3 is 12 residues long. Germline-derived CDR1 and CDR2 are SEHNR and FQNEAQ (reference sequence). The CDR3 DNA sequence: TGTGCCAGCAGCCCCCCGGGGGATACGCAGTATTTT. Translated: CASSPPGDTQYF.

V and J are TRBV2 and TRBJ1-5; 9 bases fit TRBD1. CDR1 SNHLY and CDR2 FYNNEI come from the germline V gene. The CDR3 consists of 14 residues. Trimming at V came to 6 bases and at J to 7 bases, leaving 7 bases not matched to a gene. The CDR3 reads CASREQGARQPQHF. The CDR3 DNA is TGTGCCAGCAGGGAACAGGGGGCGCGACAGCCCCAGCATTTT.

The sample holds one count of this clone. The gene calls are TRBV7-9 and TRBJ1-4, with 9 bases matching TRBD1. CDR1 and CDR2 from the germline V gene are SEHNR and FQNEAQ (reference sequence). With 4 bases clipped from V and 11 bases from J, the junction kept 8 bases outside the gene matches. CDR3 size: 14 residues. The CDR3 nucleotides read TGTGCCAGCAGCTCGCCGGGACAGGGCGTTAAACTGTTTTTT. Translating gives CASSSPGQGVKLFF.

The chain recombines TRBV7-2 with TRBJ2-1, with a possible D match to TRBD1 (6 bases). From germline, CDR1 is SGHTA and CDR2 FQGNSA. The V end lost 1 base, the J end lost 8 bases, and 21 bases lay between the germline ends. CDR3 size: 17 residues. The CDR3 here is CASSLVGAGVLGDEQFF. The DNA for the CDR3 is TGTGCCAGCAGCTTAGTAGGGGCAGGGGTTCTCGGGGATGAGCAGTTCTTC.

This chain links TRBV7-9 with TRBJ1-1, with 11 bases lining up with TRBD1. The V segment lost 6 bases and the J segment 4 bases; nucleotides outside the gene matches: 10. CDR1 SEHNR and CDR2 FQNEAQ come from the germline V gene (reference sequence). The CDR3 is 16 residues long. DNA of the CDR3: TGTGCCAGCAGTCGACTCGGACAGGGGGCTGTCACTGAAGCTTTCTTT. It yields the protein CASSRLGQGAVTEAFF. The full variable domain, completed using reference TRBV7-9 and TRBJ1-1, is DTGVSQNPRHKITKRGQNVTFRCDPISEHNRLYWYRQTLGQGPEFLTYFQNEAQLEKSRLLSDRFSAERPKGSFSTLEIQRTEQGDSAMYLCASSRLGQGAVTEAFFGQGTRLTVV.